This TCR beta chain was recorded in a study of T cell repertoires in cytomegalovirus infection. Study information: CMV epitopes, recently identified HLA-C-restricted and well-studied HLA-B-restricted, were used. Indicated by public TCR beta signatures were CMV infection and matching HLA type. Study findings and constraints: HLA-C-restricted, CMV-specific TCR beta clonotypes were dominant ex vivo. Cumulative frequency (of public TCR beta family members) identified carriers of CMV plus the relevant HLA.

This clonotype was found a few times. Its antigen is unknown. The CDR3 spans 14 residues. Germline values: CDR1 SGHTA, CDR2 FQGNSA. The ends were cut back, 1 base at V and 2 bases at J, with 9 bases in the middle. TCRdb redid the calling of the reads with MiXCR, one entry per CDR3 protein. The sample has 30,000 to 40,000 distinct CDR3 sequences; about 48% are singletons. This chain joins TRBV7-2 and TRBJ2-7; D may be TRBD2 (5 bases). The sequence was collected from a human donor in good health (CMV status not recorded). Some clones in this sample may be carry-over from other donors' samples. Here the sequenced sample was CD8+ T cells from cultured PBMCs, taken from culture after CMV antigen stimulation. The DNA for the CDR3 is TGTGCCAGCAGCTTAGGAGGGAGAACCTACGAGCAGTACTTC. The encoded protein is CASSLGGRTYEQYF.